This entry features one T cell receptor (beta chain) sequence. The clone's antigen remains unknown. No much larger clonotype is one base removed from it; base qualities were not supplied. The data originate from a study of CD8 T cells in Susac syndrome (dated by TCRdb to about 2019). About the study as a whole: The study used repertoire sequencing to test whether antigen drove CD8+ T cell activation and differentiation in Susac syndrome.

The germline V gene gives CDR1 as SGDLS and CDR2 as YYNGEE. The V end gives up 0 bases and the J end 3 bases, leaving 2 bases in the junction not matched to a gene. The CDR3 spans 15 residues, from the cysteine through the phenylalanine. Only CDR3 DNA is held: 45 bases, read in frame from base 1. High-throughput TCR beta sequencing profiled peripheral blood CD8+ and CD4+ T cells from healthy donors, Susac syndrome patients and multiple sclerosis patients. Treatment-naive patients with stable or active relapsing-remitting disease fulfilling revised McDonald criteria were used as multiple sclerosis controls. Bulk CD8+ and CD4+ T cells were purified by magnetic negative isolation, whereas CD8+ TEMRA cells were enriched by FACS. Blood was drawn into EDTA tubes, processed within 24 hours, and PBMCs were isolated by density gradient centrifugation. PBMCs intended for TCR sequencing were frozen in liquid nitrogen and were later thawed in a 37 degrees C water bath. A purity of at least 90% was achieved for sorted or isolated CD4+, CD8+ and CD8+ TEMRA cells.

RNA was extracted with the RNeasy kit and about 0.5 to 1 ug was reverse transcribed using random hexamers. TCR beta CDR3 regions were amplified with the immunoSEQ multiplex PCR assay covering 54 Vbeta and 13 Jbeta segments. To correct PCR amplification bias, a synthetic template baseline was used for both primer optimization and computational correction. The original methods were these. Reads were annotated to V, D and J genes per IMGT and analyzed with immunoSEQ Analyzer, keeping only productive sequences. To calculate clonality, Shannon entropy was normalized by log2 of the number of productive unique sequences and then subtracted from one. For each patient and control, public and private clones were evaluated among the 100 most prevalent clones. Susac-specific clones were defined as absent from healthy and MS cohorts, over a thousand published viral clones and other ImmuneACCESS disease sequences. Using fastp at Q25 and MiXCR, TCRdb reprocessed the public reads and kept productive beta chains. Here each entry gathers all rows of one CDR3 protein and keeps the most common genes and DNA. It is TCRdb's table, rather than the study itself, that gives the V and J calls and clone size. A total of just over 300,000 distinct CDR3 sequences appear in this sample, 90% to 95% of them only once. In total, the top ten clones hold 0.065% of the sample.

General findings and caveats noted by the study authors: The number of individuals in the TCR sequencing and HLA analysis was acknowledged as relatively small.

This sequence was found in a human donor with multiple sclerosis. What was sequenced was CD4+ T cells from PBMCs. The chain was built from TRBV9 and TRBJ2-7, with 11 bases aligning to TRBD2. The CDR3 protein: CASSVGLAGFYEQYF. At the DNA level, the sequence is TGTGCCAGCAGCGTAGGACTAGCGGGATTCTACGAGCAGTACTTC.